This entry lists 27 T cell receptor beta chains sequenced from one sample in a study of blood T cell repertoires in COVID-19 (TCRdb year 2020). Libraries came from the immunoSEQ multiplex PCR assay. TCRdb retrieved this table from immuneACCESS and kept in-frame rearrangements only. Not all clones are present; in checked studies, unresolved V genes account for under half, and no reason is known for the remainder. A total of 150,000 to 200,000 clones appear in this sample, 89% of them only once. Approximately 3% of the sample is taken by the ten largest. Sequenced: peripheral blood. These receptor sequences come from a man in his 60s with acute or convalescent COVID-19.

This chain uses TRBV19 with TRBJ1-2; 8 bases are shared with TRBD1. The CDR3 has 14 residues. V gave up 3 bases and J gave up 7 bases; unmatched junction bases: 7. Germline CDR1 LNHDA, CDR2 SQIVND (reference sequence). The CDR3 DNA reads TGTGCCAGTAGTATCGGACAGGGAAGAGCTGGCTACACCTTC. The encoded protein is CASSIGQGRAGYTF.

The chain joins TRBV19 to TRBJ1-5, with TRBD1 matching over 8 bases. The CDR3 contains 14 residues. Germline CDR1 and CDR2: LNHDA and SQIVND (reference sequence). V was clipped by 4 bases and J by 6 bases; unmatched bases: 5. The CDR3 reads CASSTDRAGQPQHF. CDR3 DNA sequence: TGTGCCAGTAGTACGGACAGGGCTGGTCAGCCCCAGCATTTT.

The chain is built from TRBV7-2 and TRBJ1-6; a possible D gene is TRBD1 (5 bases). CDR3 length equals 16 residues. The V gene lost 2 bases and the J gene lost 7 bases, with 15 bases spanning the gap. Per germline, CDR1 SGHTA and CDR2 FQGNSA. In DNA, the CDR3 is TGTGCCAGCAGCTTAACGGGAGCAGGGAGCAATTCACCCCTCCACTTT. The encoded protein is CASSLTGAGSNSPLHF. Full variable domain (outside the CDR3, taken from reference TRBV7-2 and TRBJ1-6): GAGVSQSPSNKVTEKGKDVELRCDPISGHTALYWYRQSLGQGLEFLIYFQGNSAPDKSGLPSDRFSAERTGGSVSTLTIQRTQQEDSAVYLCASSLTGAGSNSPLHFGNGTRLTVT.

The chain uses TRBV5-1 and TRBJ1-3; D remains ambiguous. This CDR3 has 16 amino acids. CDR1 SGHRS and CDR2 YFSETQ come from the germline V gene. Trimming shortened V by 0 bases and J by 0 bases, and 10 bases separated the two germline ends. The CDR3 reads CASSLGQRSSGNTIYF. Written as DNA, the CDR3 is TGCGCCAGCAGCTTGGGGCAGCGCAGCTCTGGAAACACCATATATTTT.

V usage is TRBV6-5 and J usage is TRBJ2-2, with 10 positions matching TRBD1. The ends lost 9 bases at V and 3 bases at J; junction bases unmatched: 4. The CDR3 is 14 residues long. The germline V gene encodes CDR1 MNHEY and CDR2 SVGAGI. CDR3 DNA: TGTGCCAGTAGGGACAGGGGATACACCGGGGAGCTGTTTTTT. Protein product: CASRDRGYTGELFF.

The rearrangement links TRBV4-2 to TRBJ2-7, with 9 bases lining up with TRBD1. This CDR3 has 17 amino acids. Per the germline V gene, CDR1 is LGHNA and CDR2 is YNFKEQ. J was trimmed by 1 base and V by 0 bases; bases with no gene match: 7. CDR3 amino acids: CASSQDRGQGRSYEQYF. Here the CDR3 DNA reads TGTGCCAGCAGCCAAGATAGGGGACAGGGAAGATCCTACGAGCAGTACTTC.

V gene TRBV6-5 combines with J gene TRBJ1-3, with TRBD1 as a possible D gene (6 bases). The CDR3 has 14 residues. The germline gives CDR1 MNHEY, CDR2 SVGAGI. V lost 4 bases and J lost 4, with 11 bases in between. CDR3 nucleotide sequence: TGTGCCAGCAGTTCGACAGGACCCGGAAACACCATATATTTT. Translation: CASSSTGPGNTIYF.

This rearrangement joins TRBV5-1 to TRBJ2-4; 8 bases line up with TRBD2. Germline trimming cut 4 bases from V and 9 bases from J; bases unmatched to any gene: 12. The CDR3 sequence is 15 residues long. Germline V lookup: CDR1 SGHRS, CDR2 YFSETQ. CDR3 sequence reads: CASSPREGMGGIQYF. CDR3 bases: TGCGCCAGCAGCCCCCGGGAGGGTATGGGGGGCATTCAGTACTTC.

V usage is TRBV6-5 and J usage is TRBJ1-4; D is undetermined. V was trimmed by 0 bases and J by 5 bases, leaving 7 bases between them. The CDR3 has 14 residues. Germline V gene sequence: CDR1 MNHEY, CDR2 SVGAGI. CDR3 DNA: TGTGCCAGCAGTTACTCGAGGTTCAATGAAAAACTGTTTTTT. It translates to CASSYSRFNEKLFF.

This clone came up once. The chain is built from TRBV27 and TRBJ2-2; TRBD1 aligns across 9 bases. The germline gives CDR1 MNHEY, CDR2 SMNVEV (reference sequence). After removal of 3 bases from V and 4 bases from J, the junction contained 9 bases not matched to a gene. The CDR3 has 17 amino acids. The CDR3 loop is CASSFPRDREGTGELFF. The CDR3 coding sequence is TGTGCCAGCAGTTTTCCCCGGGACAGGGAGGGCACCGGGGAGCTGTTTTTT.

This clone appeared a single time. This rearrangement joins TRBV20-1 to TRBJ1-5, with 8 bases aligning to TRBD1. V lost 3 bases, J lost 0 bases, and 4 bases stayed unmatched. The CDR3 spans 15 residues. Germline values: CDR1 DFQATT, CDR2 SNEGSKA (reference sequence). The CDR3 DNA is TGCAGTGCTAGTGGACAGGGTTATAGCAATCAGCCCCAGCATTTT. Protein sequence: CSASGQGYSNQPQHF.

For the CDR3, the DNA is TGTGCCAGCAGCCTTTCAGTTGGAAACACCATATATTTT. This translates into CASSLSVGNTIYF. The chain employs TRBV3-1 (or the pseudogene TRBV3-2) and TRBJ1-3; D gene unclear. V shed 4 bases and J shed 3 bases, with 7 bases lying between them. CDR3 length equals 13 residues. Germline lookup yields CDR1 LGHDT and CDR2 YNNKEL (reference sequence).

This clone came up a few times. V and J are TRBV2 and TRBJ1-6; no firm D call. V lost 6 bases, J lost 4 bases, and 10 bases lay in between. This CDR3 has 14 residues. In germline, CDR1 is SNHLY, CDR2 FYNNEI. CDR3 sequence: CASRASGYNSPLHF. The CDR3, as DNA: TGTGCCAGCAGGGCCTCGGGATATAATTCACCCCTCCACTTT.

This chain's CDR3 is CASTSLQRNQPQHF. DNA of the CDR3: TGTGCCAGCACATCGTTACAGAGAAACCAGCCCCAGCATTTT. V and J are TRBV6-5 and TRBJ1-5; D remains ambiguous. Trimming removed 7 bases from V and 7 bases from J, with 17 bases in between. This CDR3 has 14 amino acids. Per germline, CDR1 MNHEY and CDR2 SVGAGI.

The chain is built from TRBV18 and TRBJ1-4, with 7 bases matching TRBD1. J lost 8 bases, V lost 3 bases, and 6 bases had no gene match. Per the germline V gene, CDR1 is KGHSH and CDR2 is LQKENI. The CDR3 has 14 residues. The CDR3 nucleotides read TGTGCCAGCTCACCGATGCAGGGGGGCGAAAAACTGTTTTTT. It yields the protein CASSPMQGGEKLFF.

This chain uses TRBV29-1 with TRBJ2-7, with TRBD1 matching 12 bases. V shed 5 bases and J 4 bases; nucleotides not matched to a gene: 9. This CDR3 is built from 15 residues. Germline V gives CDR1 SQVTM, CDR2 ANQGSEA. Here the CDR3 DNA reads TGCAGCGTTTTTCTTCCGGGACAGGGGGCGTACGAGCAGTACTTC. Translating it yields CSVFLPGQGAYEQYF.

The rearrangement joins TRBV2 to TRBJ2-3, with 7 bases matching TRBD1. The germline V gene encodes CDR1 SNHLY and CDR2 FYNNEI. The trim removed 7 bases at V and 4 bases at J, leaving 11 bases unmatched. The CDR3 totals 15 residues. The CDR3 nucleotides are TGTGCCAGCACCCAGACAGGGTTGGTGGCAGATACGCAGTATTTT. Translated, it gives CASTQTGLVADTQYF.

This CDR3 reads CTSSHGQGGPRSSPLHF. The CDR3 DNA reads as TGCACCAGCAGCCACGGACAGGGGGGTCCTCGGAGTTCACCCCTCCACTTT. The genes are TRBV1 and TRBJ1-6; TRBD1 is the table's D call, not checked against the DNA. TRBV1 is termed a pseudogene. CDR3 length: 17 residues.

This chain uses TRBV11-2 with TRBJ2-7, with D possibly TRBD2 on 5 matching bases. In germline, CDR1 is SGHAT, CDR2 FQNNGV. With 5 bases removed from V and 4 bases from J, the gap between germline ends came to 12 bases. This CDR3 region has 13 residues. CDR3 nucleotides: TGTGCCAGCAGCCCCACACGAGGGTACGAGCAGTACTTC. Protein product: CASSPTRGYEQYF. Complete variable domain (other parts from reference TRBV11-2 and TRBJ2-7): EAGVAQSPRYKIIEKRQSVAFWCNPISGHATLYWYQQILGQGPKLLIQFQNNGVVDDSQLPKDRFSAERLKGVDSTLKIQPAKLEDSAVYLCASSPTRGYEQYFGPGTRLTVT.

This clone was observed a single time. This chain links TRBV2 with TRBJ2-1; 8 nucleotides match TRBD1. J gave up 4 bases and V 1 base, and 6 bases lay outside the gene matches. CDR1 and CDR2 from the germline V gene are SNHLY and FYNNEI. CDR3 size: 16 residues. DNA for the CDR3: TGTGCCAGCAGTGAAGGACCGGGACAGGTTTACAATGAGCAGTTCTTC. Translating gives CASSEGPGQVYNEQFF.

This clone was recorded only once. The gene calls are TRBV5-5 and TRBJ2-1; 9 positions match TRBD1. CDR3 size: 12 residues. CDR1 is SGHKS, CDR2 YYEKEE, per germline (reference sequence). The V and J ends lost 4 bases and 8 bases, in that order; junction bases with no gene match: 1. The CDR3 bases are TGTGCCAGCAGCCGGACAGGGGATGAGCAGTTCTTC. Its translation is CASSRTGDEQFF.

The chain employs TRBV27 and TRBJ1-5; D might be TRBD1 (6 bases). Germline values: CDR1 MNHEY, CDR2 SMNVEV (reference sequence). Trimming took off 4 bases at V and 7 bases at J, with 17 bases between the two ends. The CDR3 covers 15 residues. The CDR3 protein is CASSSRGWVRQPQHF. As DNA, the CDR3 is TGTGCCAGCAGTTCCAGGGGCTGGGTGAGGCAGCCCCAGCATTTT.

This clone has just one count. The rearrangement uses TRBV5-4 and TRBJ1-1, with TRBD1 as a possible D gene (6 bases). The ends were cut back, 4 bases at V and 0 bases at J, with 13 bases in the middle. Germline assignment: CDR1 SGHNT and CDR2 YYREEE (reference sequence). This CDR3 has 15 residues. CDR3 bases: TGTGCCAGCAGCAACCGGACAGCAGTGAACACTGAAGCTTTCTTT. Encoded protein: CASSNRTAVNTEAFF.

The J gene is TRBJ1-1, the V gene TRBV5-1; 8 bases are shared with TRBD1. The CDR3 sequence is 15 residues long. CDR1 is SGHRS and CDR2 is YFSETQ in the germline V gene. Unmatched junction bases numbered 15, after V lost 6 bases and J lost 8 bases. CDR3: CASTRGTGGPEEAFF. CDR3 DNA: TGCGCCAGCACCCGAGGGACAGGTGGCCCGGAGGAAGCTTTCTTT.

CDR3 DNA: TGTGCCAGCAGCACGGGCGAGGGAGAGACCCAGTACTTC. Encoded protein: CASSTGEGETQYF. The chain links TRBV7-8 to TRBJ2-5, with D possibly being TRBD2 (5 bases). Germline CDR1 and CDR2: SGHVS and FQNEAQ. V lost 5 bases to trimming and J lost 4 bases, with 11 bases between them. The CDR3 is made up of 13 amino acids.

The chain is built from TRBV7-3 and TRBJ1-1, with TRBD1 identical over 8 bases. V was pared by 5 bases and J by 0 bases, with 11 bases of the junction left unmatched. CDR1 is SGHTA, CDR2 FQGTGA, per germline. This CDR3 has 17 residues. CDR3 sequence: CASSASPGTGLNTEAFF. DNA for the CDR3: TGTGCCAGCAGCGCTTCCCCCGGGACAGGCTTGAACACTGAAGCTTTCTTT.

This clone was detected only a few times. This sequence joins TRBV7-6 and TRBJ1-3, with 10 bases matching TRBD1. The CDR3 has 16 amino acids. Germline V CDR1 and CDR2: SGHVS, FNYEAQ. The V segment lost 3 bases and the J segment 2 bases; nucleotides outside the gene matches: 4. Written as DNA, the CDR3 is TGTGCCAGCAGCTTGGGGACAGGGGCTGCTGGAAACACCATATATTTT. Its translation: CASSLGTGAAGNTIYF. Full variable domain (remainder filled in from reference TRBV7-6 and TRBJ1-3): GAGVSQSPRYKVTKRGQDVALRCDPISGHVSLYWYRQALGQGPEFLTYFNYEAQQDKSGLPNDRFSAERPEGSISTLTIQRTEQRDSAMYRCASSLGTGAAGNTIYFGEGSWLTVV.